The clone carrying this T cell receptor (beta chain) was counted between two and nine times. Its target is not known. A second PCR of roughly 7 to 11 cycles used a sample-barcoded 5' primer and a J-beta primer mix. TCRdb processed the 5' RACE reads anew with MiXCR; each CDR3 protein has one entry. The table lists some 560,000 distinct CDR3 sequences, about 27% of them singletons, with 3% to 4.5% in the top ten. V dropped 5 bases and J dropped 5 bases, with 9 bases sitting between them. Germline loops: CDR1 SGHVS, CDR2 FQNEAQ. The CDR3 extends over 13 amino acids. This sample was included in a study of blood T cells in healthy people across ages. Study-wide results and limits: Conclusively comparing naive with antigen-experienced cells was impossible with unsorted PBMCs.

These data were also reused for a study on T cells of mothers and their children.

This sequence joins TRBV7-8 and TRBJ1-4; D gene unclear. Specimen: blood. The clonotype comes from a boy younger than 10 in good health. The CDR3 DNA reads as TGTGCCAGCAGCCCCTTTCCGAATGAAAAACTGTTTTTT. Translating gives CASSPFPNEKLFF.